Listed below are T cell receptor beta chains from one sample, sequenced in a study of blood T cells in healthy people across ages. Via MiXCR, TCRdb re-called the 5' RACE reads, giving one row per CDR3 protein. This table has about 1.5 million distinct CDR3 sequences, under 55% appearing once. The material sequenced was blood. These receptors were obtained from a woman between 18 and 30 years old in good health. The conserved cysteine and the conserved F or W are not part of the CDR3 here. Fields, in order: V gene, J gene, CDR3 protein.

>TRBV4-2|TRBJ1-1
ASSQESGGTEAF
>TRBV7-2|TRBJ2-3
ASSDSGLFTDTQY
>TRBV9|TRBJ1-4
ASSGDQGATNEKLF
>TRBV9|TRBJ1-2
ASSVGEGAVT
>TRBV15|TRBJ1-5
ATSTLTGGNQPQH
>TRBV20-1|TRBJ1-2
SAPRRDRNYGYT
>TRBV12-3/TRBV12-4|TRBJ2-5
ASSLRQGAVEQY
>TRBV9|TRBJ1-2
ASSGGKENYGYT
>TRBV20-1|TRBJ1-1
SARVRGILHSEAF
>TRBV7-9|TRBJ2-3
ASSLGGGSTQY
>TRBV27|TRBJ2-3
ASSFTATDTQY
>TRBV5-1|TRBJ2-5
ASSLGSRFMAQY
>TRBV24-1|TRBJ2-3
ATSALATHTQY
>TRBV7-2|TRBJ1-4
ASSLYPGGFGEKLF
>TRBV5-5|TRBJ2-7
ASSLRTGLHEQY
>TRBV4-3|TRBJ1-2
ASSEGSLTPSYGYT
>TRBV29-1|TRBJ2-7
SVEIQGKYEQY
>TRBV5-4|TRBJ1-4
ASSSPNRGRSGEKLF
>TRBV15|TRBJ1-2
ATSRDRASNGYT
>TRBV6-5|TRBJ2-7
ASSYGDRLKQY
>TRBV12-3/TRBV12-4|TRBJ1-1
VSLGGVGTEAF
>TRBV10-3|TRBJ2-7
AISESNRRGREREQY